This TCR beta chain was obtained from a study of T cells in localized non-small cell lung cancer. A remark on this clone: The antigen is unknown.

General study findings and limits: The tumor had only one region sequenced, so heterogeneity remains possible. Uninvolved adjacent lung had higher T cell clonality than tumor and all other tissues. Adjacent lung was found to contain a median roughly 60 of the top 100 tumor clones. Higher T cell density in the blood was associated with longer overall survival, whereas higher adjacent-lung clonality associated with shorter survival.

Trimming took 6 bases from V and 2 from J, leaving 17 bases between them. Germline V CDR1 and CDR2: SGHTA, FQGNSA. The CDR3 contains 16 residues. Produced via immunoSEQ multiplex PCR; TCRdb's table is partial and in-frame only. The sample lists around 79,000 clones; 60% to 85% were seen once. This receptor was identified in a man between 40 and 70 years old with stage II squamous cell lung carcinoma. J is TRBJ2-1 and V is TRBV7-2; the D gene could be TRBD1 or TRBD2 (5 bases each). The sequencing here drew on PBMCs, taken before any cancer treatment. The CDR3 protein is CASRSRGAGAYNEQFF. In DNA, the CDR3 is TGTGCCAGCAGATCCCGAGGGGCCGGGGCCTACAATGAGCAGTTCTTC.